What follows are 11 T cell receptor beta chains derived from one specimen sequenced in a study of control samples from healthy donors and cancer patients. Repertoires were generated with immunoSEQ multiplex PCR, while TCRdb's copy carries only in-frame clones and drops some. The table shows approximately 120,000 clones, with roughly 91% occurring only once. Input material: blood. These receptors all come from a woman in her 50s in good health.

The J gene is TRBJ1-1, the V gene TRBV4-1; 9 positions match TRBD1. The germline CDR1 and CDR2 sequences are MGHRA and YSYEKL. The CDR3 contains 18 residues. The ends lost 4 bases at V and 6 bases at J; junction bases unmatched: 18. This CDR3 reads CASSPWTGEFPDESEAFF. Here the CDR3 DNA reads TGCGCCAGCAGCCCATGGACAGGGGAATTTCCCGACGAGTCTGAAGCTTTCTTT.

The chain is built from TRBV18 and TRBJ2-2; TRBD1 matches 7 bases. CDR3 size: 16 residues. The junction had 11 bases not matched to a gene; V was cut back by 4 bases and J by 6 bases. CDR1 is KGHSH and CDR2 is LQKENI in the germline V gene. The CDR3 loop is CASSLNRGSGAGELFF. The CDR3 nucleotides are TGTGCCAGCTCACTGAACAGGGGAAGTGGAGCCGGGGAGCTGTTTTTT. Variable domain in full (rest from reference TRBV18 and TRBJ2-2): NAGVMQNPRHLVRRRGQEARLRCSPMKGHSHVYWYRQLPEEGLKFMVYLQKENIIDESGMPKERFSAEFPKEGPSILRIQQVVRGDSAAYFCASSLNRGSGAGELFFGEGSRLTVL.

The rearrangement joins TRBV14 to TRBJ2-5; D might be TRBD2 (6 bases). Per germline, CDR1 SGHDN and CDR2 FVKESK. Trimming removed 1 base from V and 4 bases from J, with 13 bases in between. The CDR3 spans 15 residues. This CDR3 reads CASSQVGPAGETQYF. The CDR3 DNA reads as TGTGCCAGCAGCCAAGTAGGGCCAGCGGGAGAGACCCAGTACTTC.

The chain combines TRBV19 with TRBJ2-1; 10 bases map to TRBD1. V lost 9 bases and J lost 8; bases outside the gene matches: 19. The CDR3 sequence is 17 residues long. Germline CDR1 LNHDA, CDR2 SQIVND (reference sequence). The CDR3 protein is CASLNQMTGTGVDEQFF. In nucleotides, the CDR3 is TGTGCCAGCCTCAACCAAATGACCGGGACAGGGGTCGATGAGCAGTTCTTC.

This chain connects TRBV2 to TRBJ2-5; weak D call: TRBD2 (5 bases). The germline CDR1 and CDR2 sequences are SNHLY and FYNNEI. CDR3 length: 15 amino acids. Trimming stripped 2 bases from V and 0 bases from J, with 10 bases between. DNA of the CDR3: TGTGCCAGCAGTGAAAGGAGTAGCGACCAAGAGACCCAGTACTTC. Translating gives CASSERSSDQETQYF.

The chain joins TRBV4-3 to TRBJ2-5; 12 positions match TRBD2. The length of the CDR3 is 16 residues. CDR1 is LGHNA, CDR2 YSLEER, per germline. The J segment lost 5 bases and the V segment lost 0 bases, leaving 4 bases of the junction unmatched. The CDR3 protein is CASSQDLAGGPETQYF. CDR3 nucleotides: TGCGCCAGCAGCCAAGATCTAGCGGGAGGGCCGGAGACCCAGTACTTC.

The chain uses TRBV18 and TRBJ2-3; possibly TRBD2 for D (5 bases). V was shortened by 2 bases and J by 1 base, with 10 bases between the two germline ends. CDR1 and CDR2 from the germline V gene are KGHSH and LQKENI. The length of the CDR3 is 15 residues. The CDR3 DNA is TGTGCCAGCTCACCAGAGGGAGCCGGCACAGATACGCAGTATTTT. Its translation: CASSPEGAGTDTQYF.

The chain couples TRBV7-9 to TRBJ1-1; D unresolved. CDR1 SEHNR and CDR2 FQNEAQ come from the germline V gene (reference sequence). The CDR3 loop spans 12 amino acids. The V gene lost 5 bases and the J gene lost 3 bases, with 7 bases spanning the gap. Here the CDR3 DNA reads TGTGCCAGCAGCGTTACGGACACTGAAGCTTTCTTT. This encodes CASSVTDTEAFF.

The chain carries TRBV18 and TRBJ1-1; perhaps TRBD1 as D (6 bases). Deletions cut 3 bases from V and 5 bases from J, with 25 bases between. This CDR3 is built from 18 residues. Per germline, CDR1 KGHSH and CDR2 LQKENI. The DNA for the CDR3 is TGTGCCAGCTCACCTAGGGGGGGCTCGGGTCGACAAGGGACTGAAGCTTTCTTT. Residues: CASSPRGGSGRQGTEAFF.

The gene calls are TRBV4-1 and TRBJ1-1, with a tentative D call TRBD1 (5 bases). This CDR3 region has 16 residues. CDR1 and CDR2 (germline): MGHRA, YSYEKL. V lost 2 bases to trimming and J lost 0 bases, with 13 bases between them. CDR3 sequence (DNA): TGCGCCAGCAGCCAATCTTTACGGGGCTTGAACACTGAAGCTTTCTTT. It codes for CASSQSLRGLNTEAFF.

The CDR3 DNA reads as TGCGCCAGCAGCCAAGTCAGCAGTTCCCTGATCACTGAAGCTTTCTTT. Residues: CASSQVSSSLITEAFF. The V gene is TRBV4-1, the J gene TRBJ1-1; no definite D call. V lost 1 base and J lost 4, with 16 bases in between. The CDR3 spans 16 residues. Germline V gene lookup returns CDR1 MGHRA and CDR2 YSYEKL.